This TCR beta chain originates from a study of blood T cell repertoires in COVID-19 (dated by TCRdb to about 2020). Turning to the overall study: Samples from collaborators originated in the United States, Italy and Spain and spanned both the acute and convalescent phases of COVID-19. The prospective study material was composed of cDNA or gDNA derived from T cells, B-cell-depleted T cells, or PBMCs. Deeply sampled blood TCRbeta repertoires from subjects exposed to, actively infected with, or recovered from COVID-19 were included in the dataset. A freely available public database, intended as a resource for researchers studying the immune response to SARS-CoV-2, is where the repertoires were released. The samples were drawn from the first 160 participants of the ongoing ImmuneRACE study and from 950 to 1,500 subjects provided by 6 global collaborators. A de-identified subject ID, COVID-19 status, age in years and sex were almost always included in the sample metadata. Where available, HLA class I and class II types were obtained from metadata supplied by the sample provider rather than from assay-based typing.

As regards this clone: This receptor's antigen is unknown. Base qualities are not recorded, but no much larger clone differs from it by a single base.

V and J are truncated by 5 bases and 2 bases respectively, leaving an intervening sequence of 9 bases. The CDR3 spans 13 residues, from the cysteine through the phenylalanine. Only the CDR3 DNA stays, 39 bases, in frame from base 1. In the germline V gene (reference sequence), CDR1 corresponds to MNHEY and CDR2 to SMNVEV. Results and caveats for the whole study, not just this receptor: Clinical and demographic metadata were provided uncurated, with the amount varying by source and participant.

In Seattle, one collaborating source enrolled patients while the infection was active and tracked those patients longitudinally over the course of disease. Each collaborating institution followed its own protocols to collect whole blood in K2EDTA tubes. For TCRbeta analysis, collaborators shipped samples in one of three forms: frozen whole blood, isolated PBMCs, or DNA extracted from either of those sample types. TCRbeta CDR3 regions were amplified from genomic DNA using the immunoSEQ Assay, a bias-controlled multiplex PCR. The authors processed their data as follows. The number of nucleated cells in each sample was estimated from the amplification of reference gene primers within the assay. To quantify the absolute abundance of each unique TCRbeta CDR3 rearrangement, sequence reads were collapsed and filtered. For each sample, productive Simpson clonality was calculated as the square root of Simpson's diversity index over productive rearrangements. TCRdb mirrors the immuneACCESS table, restricted to in-frame sequences. Some clones are absent from its copies; in checked studies, under half trace to an unresolved V gene, and the reason for the others is unknown. V and J calls and clone size are as listed in that table; D and trimming were resolved from the DNA. The sample yields roughly 130,000 clones; roughly three quarters were counted once. The ten largest clonotypes hold about 5% of the sample.

This TCR derives from a woman aged 70 to 79 with COVID-19, enrolled during active disease. Sequencing used peripheral blood. The rearrangement combines TRBV27 with TRBJ1-2; the D gene is unclear. The encoded CDR3 is CASSPDTNYGYTF. The bases read TGTGCCAGCAGTCCTGACACAAACTATGGCTACACCTTC.